This TCR beta chain comes out of a study of T-cell memory formation after mild COVID-19. Study findings and constraints: Among CD4+ contracting clones, most were CM and EM, and CD8+ ones EMRA.

Regarding this clonotype: Its antigen is still unknown.

TCRdb processed the 5' RACE reads anew with MiXCR; each CDR3 protein has one entry. The repertoire holds some 450,000 distinct CDR3 sequences, with more than 15% as singletons. The CDR3 spans 14 residues. The junction had 5 bases not matched to a gene; V was cut back by 4 bases and J by 5 bases. Germline V gene sequence: CDR1 SGHVS, CDR2 FQNEAQ. What was sequenced was PBMCs or a T cell subset sorted from them (not recorded which). This chain links TRBV7-8 with TRBJ1-5; TRBD1 aligns across 7 bases. This clonotype was obtained from a man aged 18 to 29 who had mild COVID-19 (a few samples of this study predate the infection). Cell type and time point are not known. In nucleotides, the CDR3 is TGTGCCAGCAGCTCCGACAGGGAGGATCAGCCCCAGCATTTT. Protein: CASSSDREDQPQHF.